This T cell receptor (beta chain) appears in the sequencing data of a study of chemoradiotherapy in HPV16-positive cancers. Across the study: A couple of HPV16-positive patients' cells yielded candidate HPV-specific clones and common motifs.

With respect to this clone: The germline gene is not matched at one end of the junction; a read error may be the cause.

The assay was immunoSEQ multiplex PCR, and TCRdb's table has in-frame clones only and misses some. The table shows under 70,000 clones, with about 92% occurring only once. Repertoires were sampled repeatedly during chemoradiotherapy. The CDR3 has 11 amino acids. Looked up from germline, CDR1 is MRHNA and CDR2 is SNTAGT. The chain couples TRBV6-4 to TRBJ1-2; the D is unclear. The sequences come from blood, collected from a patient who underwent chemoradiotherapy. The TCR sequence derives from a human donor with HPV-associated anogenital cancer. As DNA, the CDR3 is TGTGCCAGCAGCCTATACACGGAGCCGCGCTTC. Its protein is CASSLYTEPRF.